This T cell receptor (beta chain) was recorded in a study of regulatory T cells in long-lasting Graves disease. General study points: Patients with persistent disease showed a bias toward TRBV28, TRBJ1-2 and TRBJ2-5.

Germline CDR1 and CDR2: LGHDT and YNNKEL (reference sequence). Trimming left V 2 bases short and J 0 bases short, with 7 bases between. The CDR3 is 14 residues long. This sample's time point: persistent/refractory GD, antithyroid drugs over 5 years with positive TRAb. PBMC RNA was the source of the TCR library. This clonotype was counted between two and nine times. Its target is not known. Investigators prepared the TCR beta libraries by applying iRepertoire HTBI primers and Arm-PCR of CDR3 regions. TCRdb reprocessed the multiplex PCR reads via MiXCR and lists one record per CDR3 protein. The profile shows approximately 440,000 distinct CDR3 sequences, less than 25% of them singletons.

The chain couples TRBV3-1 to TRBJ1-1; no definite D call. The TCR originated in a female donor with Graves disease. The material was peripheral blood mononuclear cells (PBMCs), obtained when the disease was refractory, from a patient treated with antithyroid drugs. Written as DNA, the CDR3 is TGTGCCAGCAGCCAAACGCAGCTGAACACTGAAGCTTTCTTT. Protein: CASSQTQLNTEAFF.